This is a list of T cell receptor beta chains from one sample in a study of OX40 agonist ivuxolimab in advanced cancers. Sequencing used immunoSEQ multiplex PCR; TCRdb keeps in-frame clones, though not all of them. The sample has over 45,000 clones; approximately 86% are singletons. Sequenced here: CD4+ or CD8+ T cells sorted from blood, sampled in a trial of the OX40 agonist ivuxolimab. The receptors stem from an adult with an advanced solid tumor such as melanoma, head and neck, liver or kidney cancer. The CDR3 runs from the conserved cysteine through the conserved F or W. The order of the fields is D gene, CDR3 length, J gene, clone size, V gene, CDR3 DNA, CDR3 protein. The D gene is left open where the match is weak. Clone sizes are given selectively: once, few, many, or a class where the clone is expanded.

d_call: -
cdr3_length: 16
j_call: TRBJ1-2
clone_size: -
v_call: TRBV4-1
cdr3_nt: TGCGCCAGCAGCCAAGAATACAGGGACCCTAACTATGGCTACACCTTC
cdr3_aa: CASSQEYRDPNYGYTF

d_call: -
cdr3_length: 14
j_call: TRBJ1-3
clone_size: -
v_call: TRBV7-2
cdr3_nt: TGTGCCAGCAAAGGGGGGCCCTCTGGAAACACCATATATTTT
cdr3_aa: CASKGGPSGNTIYF

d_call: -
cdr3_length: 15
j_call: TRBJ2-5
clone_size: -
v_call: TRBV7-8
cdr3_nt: TGTGCCAGCAGCTTAGAACAGGGGCGGGGGGAGACCCAGTACTTC
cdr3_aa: CASSLEQGRGETQYF

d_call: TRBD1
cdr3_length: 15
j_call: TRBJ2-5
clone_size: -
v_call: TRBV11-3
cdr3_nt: TGTGCCAGCAGCCTCAGCGGACAGGATGGAGAGACCCAGTACTTC
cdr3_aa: CASSLSGQDGETQYF

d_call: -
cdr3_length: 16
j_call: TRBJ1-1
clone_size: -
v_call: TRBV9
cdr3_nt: TGTGCCAGCAGCGTAGTGGGAGGGGTCATGAACACTGAAGCTTTCTTT
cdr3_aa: CASSVVGGVMNTEAFF

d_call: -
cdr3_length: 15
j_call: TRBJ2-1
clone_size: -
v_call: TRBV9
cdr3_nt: TGTGCCAGCAGTCTCACTGGGAGCTCCTACAATGAGCAGTTCTTC
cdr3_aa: CASSLTGSSYNEQFF

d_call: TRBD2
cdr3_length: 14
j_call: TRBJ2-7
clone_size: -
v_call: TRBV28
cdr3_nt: TGTGCCAGCAGTTTTCCCGGGGGGGCCTACGAGCAGTACTTC
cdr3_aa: CASSFPGGAYEQYF

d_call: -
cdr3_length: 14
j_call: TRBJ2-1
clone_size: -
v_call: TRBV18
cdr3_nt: TGTGCCAGCTCCCCGCTAGCGAGTTCTGGTGAGCAGTTCTTC
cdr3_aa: CASSPLASSGEQFF

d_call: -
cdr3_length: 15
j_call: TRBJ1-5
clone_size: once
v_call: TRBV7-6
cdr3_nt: TGTGCCAGCAGCTTGACAACAGGTATAGATCAGCCCCAGCATTTT
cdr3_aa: CASSLTTGIDQPQHF

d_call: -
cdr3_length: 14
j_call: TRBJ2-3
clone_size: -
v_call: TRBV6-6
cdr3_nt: TGTGCCAGCAGTTATCTCACCGGGACAGATACGCAGTATTTT
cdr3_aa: CASSYLTGTDTQYF

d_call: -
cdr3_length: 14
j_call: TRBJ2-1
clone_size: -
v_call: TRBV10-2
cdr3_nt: TGCGCCAGCAGTGAGCTTAGGTTATACAATGAGCAGTTCTTC
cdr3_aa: CASSELRLYNEQFF

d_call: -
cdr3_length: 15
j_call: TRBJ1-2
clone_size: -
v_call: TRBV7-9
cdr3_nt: TGTGCCAGCAGCGAAACAGGGTTAGGTGCCTATGGCTACACCTTC
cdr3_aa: CASSETGLGAYGYTF

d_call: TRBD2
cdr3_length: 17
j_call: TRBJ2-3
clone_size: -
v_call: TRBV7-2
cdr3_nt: TGTGCCAGCAGCCATGGAGGGGCTAGCGGGGGCACAGATACGCAGTATTTT
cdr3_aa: CASSHGGASGGTDTQYF

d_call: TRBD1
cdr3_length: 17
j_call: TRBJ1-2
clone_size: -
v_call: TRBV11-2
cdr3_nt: TGTGCCAGCAGCTTCCGGATCGGACAGGGAAGGAACTATGGCTACACCTTC
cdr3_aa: CASSFRIGQGRNYGYTF

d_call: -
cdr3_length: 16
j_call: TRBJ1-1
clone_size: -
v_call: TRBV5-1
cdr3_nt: TGCGCCAGCAGCCCCGTACAAGGGCCCATGAACACTGAAGCTTTCTTT
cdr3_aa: CASSPVQGPMNTEAFF

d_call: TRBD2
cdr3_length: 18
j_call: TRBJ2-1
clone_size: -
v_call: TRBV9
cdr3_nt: TGTGCCAGCAGCGTAGAAATTAGCGGGGGGGCCAGGGACAATGAGCAGTTCTTC
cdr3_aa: CASSVEISGGARDNEQFF

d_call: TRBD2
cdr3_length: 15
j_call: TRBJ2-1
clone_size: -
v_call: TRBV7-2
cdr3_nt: TGTGCCAGCAGCTCCGGACTAGCGGGGGCCTCGGTCCAGTTCTTC
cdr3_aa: CASSSGLAGASVQFF

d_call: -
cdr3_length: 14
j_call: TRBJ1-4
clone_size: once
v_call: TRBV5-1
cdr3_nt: TGCGCCAGCAGATTGGAGGGGGCTAATGAAAAACTGTTTTTT
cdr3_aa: CASRLEGANEKLFF

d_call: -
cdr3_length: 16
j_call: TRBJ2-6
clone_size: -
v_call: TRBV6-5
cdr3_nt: TGTGCCAGCAGTTACTCAGAGGTAATCGGGGCCAACGTCCTGACTTTC
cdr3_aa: CASSYSEVIGANVLTF

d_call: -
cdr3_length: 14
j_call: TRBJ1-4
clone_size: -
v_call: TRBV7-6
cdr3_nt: TGTGCCAGCAGCTCGGGACCGCTTAATGAAAAACTGTTTTTT
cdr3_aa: CASSSGPLNEKLFF

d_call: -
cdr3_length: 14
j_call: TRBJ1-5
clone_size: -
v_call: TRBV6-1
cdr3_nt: TGTGCCAGCAGTGAAGACGAGAATATTAAGCCCCAGCATTTT
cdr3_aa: CASSEDENIKPQHF

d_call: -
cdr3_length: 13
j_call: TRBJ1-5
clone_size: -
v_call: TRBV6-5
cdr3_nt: TGTGCCAGCAGTTCCGTCAGGAATCAGCCCCAGCATTTT
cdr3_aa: CASSSVRNQPQHF

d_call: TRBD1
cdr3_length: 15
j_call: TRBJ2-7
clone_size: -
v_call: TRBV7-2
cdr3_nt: TGTGCCAGCAGCTTAGATCCAGGGGGCCTCTACGAGCAGTACTTC
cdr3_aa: CASSLDPGGLYEQYF

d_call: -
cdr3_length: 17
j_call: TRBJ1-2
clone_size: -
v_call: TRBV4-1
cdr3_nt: TGCGCCAGCAGCCAGGGCAGGGTTACAGCAATTTCCTATGGCTACACCTTC
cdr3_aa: CASSQGRVTAISYGYTF

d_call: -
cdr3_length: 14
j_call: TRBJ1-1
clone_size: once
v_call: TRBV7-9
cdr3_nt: TGTGCCAGCAGCTTATTCCCCCTGAACACTGAAGCTTTCTTT
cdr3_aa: CASSLFPLNTEAFF

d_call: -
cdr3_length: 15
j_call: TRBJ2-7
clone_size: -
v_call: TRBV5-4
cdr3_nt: TGTGCCAGCAGCTTTTTTGGAGACAGAATCTACGAGCAGTACTTC
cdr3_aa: CASSFFGDRIYEQYF

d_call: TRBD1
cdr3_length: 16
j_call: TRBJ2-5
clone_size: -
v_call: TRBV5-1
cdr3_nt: TGCGCCAGCAGCGTTTACAGGGGCCAGTACCAAGAGACCCAGTACTTC
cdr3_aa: CASSVYRGQYQETQYF

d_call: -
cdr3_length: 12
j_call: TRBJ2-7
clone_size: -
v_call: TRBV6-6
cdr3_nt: TGTGCCAGCAGTAAGGGGACCCGGGAGCAGTACTTC
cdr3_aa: CASSKGTREQYF

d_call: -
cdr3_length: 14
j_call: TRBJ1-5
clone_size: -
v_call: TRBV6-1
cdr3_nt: TGTGCCAGCGGATGGGGCCGCCTAGATCAGCCCCAGCATTTT
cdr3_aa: CASGWGRLDQPQHF

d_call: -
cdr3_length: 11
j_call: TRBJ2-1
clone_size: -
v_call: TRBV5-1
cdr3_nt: TGCGCCAGCAGCACAACCAATGAGCAGTTCTTC
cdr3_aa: CASSTTNEQFF

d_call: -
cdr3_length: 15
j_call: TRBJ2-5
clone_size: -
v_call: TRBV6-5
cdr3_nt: TGTGCCAGCAGTTACTCGATAGACTTCGGTGGGACCCAGTACTTC
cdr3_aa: CASSYSIDFGGTQYF

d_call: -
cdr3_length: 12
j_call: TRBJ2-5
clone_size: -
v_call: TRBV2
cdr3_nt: TGTGCCAGCACTTCGGAGGGGGGGGAGCAGTACTTC
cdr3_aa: CASTSEGGEQYF

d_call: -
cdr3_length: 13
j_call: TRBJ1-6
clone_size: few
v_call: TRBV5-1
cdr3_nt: TGCGCCAGCAGCTTGGGGCCGAATTCACCCCTCCACTTT
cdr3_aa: CASSLGPNSPLHF

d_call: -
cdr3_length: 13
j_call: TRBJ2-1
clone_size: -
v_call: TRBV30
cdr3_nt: TGTGCCTGGAGTATGACGGTGAGGAATGAGCAGTTCTTC
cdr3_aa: CAWSMTVRNEQFF

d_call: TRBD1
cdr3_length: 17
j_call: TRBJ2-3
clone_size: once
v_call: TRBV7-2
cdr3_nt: TGTGCCAGCAGCTTAACTCTGGGACAGGGCCTCACAGATACGCAGTATTTT
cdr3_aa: CASSLTLGQGLTDTQYF

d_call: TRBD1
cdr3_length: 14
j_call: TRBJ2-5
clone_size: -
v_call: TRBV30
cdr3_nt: TGTGCCTGGAGTGCGGACAGGGGGCGTGAGACCCAGTACTTC
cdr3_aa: CAWSADRGRETQYF

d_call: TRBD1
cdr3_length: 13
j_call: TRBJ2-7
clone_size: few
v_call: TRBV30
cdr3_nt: TGTGCCTGGGGAAGGGGGCGTTTCTACGAGCAGTACTTC
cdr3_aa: CAWGRGRFYEQYF

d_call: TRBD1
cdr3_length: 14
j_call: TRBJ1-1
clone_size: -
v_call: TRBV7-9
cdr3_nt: TGTGCCAGCAGCTTAGCTTCCGGGACAGCCGAAGCTTTCTTT
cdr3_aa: CASSLASGTAEAFF

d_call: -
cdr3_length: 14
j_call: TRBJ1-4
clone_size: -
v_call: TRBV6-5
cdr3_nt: TGTGCCAGCAGTTACCGGACAGCTAATGAAAAACTGTTTTTT
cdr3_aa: CASSYRTANEKLFF

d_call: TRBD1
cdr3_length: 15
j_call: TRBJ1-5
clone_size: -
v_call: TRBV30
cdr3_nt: TGTGCCTGGAGTGCCCTGACAGGGTCGAATCAGCCCCAGCATTTT
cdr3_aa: CAWSALTGSNQPQHF

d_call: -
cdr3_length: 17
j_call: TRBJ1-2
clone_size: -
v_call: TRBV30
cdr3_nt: TGTGCCTGGAGTGCCCTTTTGGGGTCCTCTTGGGAATATGGCTACACCTTC
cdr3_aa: CAWSALLGSSWEYGYTF

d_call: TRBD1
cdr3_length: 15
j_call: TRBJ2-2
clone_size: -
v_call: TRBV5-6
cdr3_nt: TGTGCCAGCAGCTTGAGGGGGCCGCCCGTCGGGGAGCTGTTTTTT
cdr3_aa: CASSLRGPPVGELFF

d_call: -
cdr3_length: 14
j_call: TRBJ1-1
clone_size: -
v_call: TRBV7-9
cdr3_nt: TGTGCCAGCAGCTACGGACCGGGAAACACTGAAGCTTTCTTT
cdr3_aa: CASSYGPGNTEAFF

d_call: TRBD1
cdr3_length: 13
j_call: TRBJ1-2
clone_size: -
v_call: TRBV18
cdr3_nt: TGTGCCAGCTCAGCACAGGGGAGCGATGGCTACACCTTC
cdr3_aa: CASSAQGSDGYTF

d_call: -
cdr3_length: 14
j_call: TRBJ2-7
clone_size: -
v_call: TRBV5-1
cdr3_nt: TGCGCCAGCAGCTTGGCCGGGCAGACCTACGAGCAGTACTTC
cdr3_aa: CASSLAGQTYEQYF

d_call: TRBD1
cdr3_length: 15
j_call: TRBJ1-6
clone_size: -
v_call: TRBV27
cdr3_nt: TGTGCCAGCAGTTTCGGACAGGGGGCAGGGTCACCCCTCCACTTT
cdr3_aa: CASSFGQGAGSPLHF

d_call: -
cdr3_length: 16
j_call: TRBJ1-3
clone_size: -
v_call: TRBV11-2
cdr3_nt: TGTGCCAGCAGCTTAGAGGGGCCTAGGTCTGGAAACACCATATATTTT
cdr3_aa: CASSLEGPRSGNTIYF

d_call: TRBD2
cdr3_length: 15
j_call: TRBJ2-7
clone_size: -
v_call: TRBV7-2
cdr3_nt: TGTGCCAGCAGCTTAGATGGCCTAGCGGGGCGGGAGCAGTACTTC
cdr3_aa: CASSLDGLAGREQYF

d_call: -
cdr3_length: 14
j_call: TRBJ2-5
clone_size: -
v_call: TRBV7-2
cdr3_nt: TGTGCCAGCAGCTTAGCGGGGGCCGGGGAGACCCAGTACTTC
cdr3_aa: CASSLAGAGETQYF

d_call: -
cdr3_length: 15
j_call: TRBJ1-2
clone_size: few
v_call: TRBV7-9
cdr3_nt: TGTGCCAGCAGATCGTTCAGGGGATCTAACTATGGCTACACCTTC
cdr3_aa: CASRSFRGSNYGYTF

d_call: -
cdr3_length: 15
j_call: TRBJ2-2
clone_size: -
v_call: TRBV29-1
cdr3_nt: TGCAGCGTTAATTCGGTTGGCTCGGAAAACGGGGAGCTGTTTTTT
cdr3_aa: CSVNSVGSENGELFF

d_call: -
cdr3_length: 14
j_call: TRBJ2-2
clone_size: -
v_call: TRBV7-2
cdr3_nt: TGTGCCAGCCTTCGTACCGTCAACACCGGGGAGCTGTTTTTT
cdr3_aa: CASLRTVNTGELFF

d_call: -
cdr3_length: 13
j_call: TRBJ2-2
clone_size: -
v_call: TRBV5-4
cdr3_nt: TGTGCCAGCAGGGACTTTAACACCGGGGAGCTGTTTTTT
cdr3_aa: CASRDFNTGELFF

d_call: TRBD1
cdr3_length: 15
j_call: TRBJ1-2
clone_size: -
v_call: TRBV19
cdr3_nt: TGTGCCAGTGTCGACGGGACAGGGAGAGACTATGGCTACACCTTC
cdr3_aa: CASVDGTGRDYGYTF

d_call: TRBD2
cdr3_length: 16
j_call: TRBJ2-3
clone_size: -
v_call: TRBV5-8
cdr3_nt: TGTGCCAGCAGCTTGGGACTAGCCCAATTCACAGATACGCAGTATTTT
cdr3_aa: CASSLGLAQFTDTQYF

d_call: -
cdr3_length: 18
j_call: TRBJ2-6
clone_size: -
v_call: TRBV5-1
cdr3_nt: TGCGCCAGCAGCTTGGCGGGACGCCGGAGGGCTGGGGCCAACGTCCTGACTTTC
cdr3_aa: CASSLAGRRRAGANVLTF

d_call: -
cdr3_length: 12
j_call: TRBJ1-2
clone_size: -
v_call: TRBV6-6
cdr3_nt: TGTGCCAGCAGTTACCCGCCCGGTGGCTACACCTTC
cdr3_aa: CASSYPPGGYTF

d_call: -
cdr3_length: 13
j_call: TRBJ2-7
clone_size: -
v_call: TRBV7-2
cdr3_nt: TGTGCCAGCAGCTTAGAGCTTCGGTACGAGCAGTACTTC
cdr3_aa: CASSLELRYEQYF